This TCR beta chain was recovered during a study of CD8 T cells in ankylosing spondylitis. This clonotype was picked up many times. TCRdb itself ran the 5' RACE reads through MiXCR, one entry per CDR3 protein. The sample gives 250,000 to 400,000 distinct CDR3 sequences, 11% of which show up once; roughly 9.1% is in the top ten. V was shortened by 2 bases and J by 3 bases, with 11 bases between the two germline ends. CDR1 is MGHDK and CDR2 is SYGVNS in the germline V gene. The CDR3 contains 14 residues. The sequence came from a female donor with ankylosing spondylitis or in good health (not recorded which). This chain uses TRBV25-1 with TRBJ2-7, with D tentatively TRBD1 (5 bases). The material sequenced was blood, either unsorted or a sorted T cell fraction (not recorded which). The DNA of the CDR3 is TGTGCCAGCAGTGAAACACGACAGCACTACGAGCAGTACTTC. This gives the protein CASSETRQHYEQYF.